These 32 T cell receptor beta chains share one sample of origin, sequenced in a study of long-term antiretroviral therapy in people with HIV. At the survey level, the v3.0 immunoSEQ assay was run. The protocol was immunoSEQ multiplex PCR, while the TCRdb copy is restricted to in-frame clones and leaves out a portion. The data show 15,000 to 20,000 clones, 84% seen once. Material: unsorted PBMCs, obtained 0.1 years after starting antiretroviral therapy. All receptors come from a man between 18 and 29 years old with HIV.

The CDR3 sequence is CASNPGQRSSYEQYF. CDR3 DNA sequence: TGTGCCAGCAACCCGGGTCAAAGGAGCTCCTACGAGCAGTACTTC. The gene calls are TRBV6-1 and TRBJ2-7; D not resolved. The CDR3 is 15 amino acids. The germline gives CDR1 MNHNS, CDR2 SASEGT. V dropped 7 bases and J dropped 0 bases, with 16 bases sitting between them.

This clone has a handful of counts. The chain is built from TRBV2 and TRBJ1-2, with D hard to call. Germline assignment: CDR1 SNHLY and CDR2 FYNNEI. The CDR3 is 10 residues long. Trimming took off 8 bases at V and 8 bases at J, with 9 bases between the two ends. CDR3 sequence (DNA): TGTGCCAGCCCCTCGGCCGGCTACACCTTC. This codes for CASPSAGYTF.

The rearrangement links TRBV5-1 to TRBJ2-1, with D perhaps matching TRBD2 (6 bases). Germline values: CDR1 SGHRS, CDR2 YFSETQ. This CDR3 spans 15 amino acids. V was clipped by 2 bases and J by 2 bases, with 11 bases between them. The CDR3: CASSLPSDPYNEQFF. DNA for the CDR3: TGCGCCAGCAGCTTACCTAGCGATCCCTACAATGAGCAGTTCTTC.

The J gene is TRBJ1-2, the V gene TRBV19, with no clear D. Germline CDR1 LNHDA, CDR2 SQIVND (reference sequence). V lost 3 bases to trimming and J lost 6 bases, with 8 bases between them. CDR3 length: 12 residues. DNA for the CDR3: TGTGCCAGTAGTATGGGCGTCCATGGCTACACCTTC. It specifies CASSMGVHGYTF.

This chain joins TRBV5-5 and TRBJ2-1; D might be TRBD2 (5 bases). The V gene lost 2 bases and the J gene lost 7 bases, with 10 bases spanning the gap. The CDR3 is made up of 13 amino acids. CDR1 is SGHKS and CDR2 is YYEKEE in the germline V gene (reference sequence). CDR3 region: CASSFRLANEQFF. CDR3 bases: TGTGCCAGCAGCTTCCGCCTAGCTAATGAGCAGTTCTTC.

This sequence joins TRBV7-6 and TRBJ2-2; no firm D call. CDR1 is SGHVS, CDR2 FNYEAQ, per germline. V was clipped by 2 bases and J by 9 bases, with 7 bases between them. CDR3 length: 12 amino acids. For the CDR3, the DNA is TGTGCCAGCAGCTTAACGGACCGGGAGCTGTTTTTT. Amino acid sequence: CASSLTDRELFF.

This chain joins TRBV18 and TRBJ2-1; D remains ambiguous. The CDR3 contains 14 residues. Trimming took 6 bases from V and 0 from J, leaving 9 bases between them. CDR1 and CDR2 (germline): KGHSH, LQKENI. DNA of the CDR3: TGTGCCAGCTCCAGACCAACCTCCTACAATGAGCAGTTCTTC. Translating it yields CASSRPTSYNEQFF.

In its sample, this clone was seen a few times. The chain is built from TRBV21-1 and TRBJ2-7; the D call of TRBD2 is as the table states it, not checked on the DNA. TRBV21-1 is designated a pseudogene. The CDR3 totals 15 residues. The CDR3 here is CASSKPPSGDYEQYF. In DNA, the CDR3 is TGTGCCAGCAGTAAACCCCCTAGCGGGGACTACGAGCAGTACTTC.

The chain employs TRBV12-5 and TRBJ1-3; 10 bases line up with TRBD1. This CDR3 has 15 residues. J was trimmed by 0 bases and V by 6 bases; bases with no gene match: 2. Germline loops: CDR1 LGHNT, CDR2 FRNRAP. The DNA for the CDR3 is TGTGCTAGTGGGGGACAGGGGAGCTCTGGAAACACCATATATTTT. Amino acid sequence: CASGGQGSSGNTIYF.

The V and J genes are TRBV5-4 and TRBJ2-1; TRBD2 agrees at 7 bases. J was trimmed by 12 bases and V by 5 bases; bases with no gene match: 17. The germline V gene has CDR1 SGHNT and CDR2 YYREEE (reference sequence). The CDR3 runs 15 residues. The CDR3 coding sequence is TGTGCCAGCAGTTCTCCGGAGGGCGCCCCGGGGGGGCAGTTCTTC. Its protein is CASSSPEGAPGGQFF. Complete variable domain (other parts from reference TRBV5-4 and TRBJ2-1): ETGVTQSPTHLIKTRGQQVTLRCSSQSGHNTVSWYQQALGQGPQFIFQYYREEENGRGNFPPRFSGLQFPNYSSELNVNALELDDSALYLCASSSPEGAPGGQFFGPGTRLTVL.

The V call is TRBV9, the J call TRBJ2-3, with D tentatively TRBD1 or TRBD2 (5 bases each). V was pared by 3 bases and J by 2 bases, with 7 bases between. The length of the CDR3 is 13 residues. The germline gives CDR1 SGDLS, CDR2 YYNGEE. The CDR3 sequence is CASSGGDTDTQYF. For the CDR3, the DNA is TGTGCCAGCAGCGGAGGGGACACAGATACGCAGTATTTT.

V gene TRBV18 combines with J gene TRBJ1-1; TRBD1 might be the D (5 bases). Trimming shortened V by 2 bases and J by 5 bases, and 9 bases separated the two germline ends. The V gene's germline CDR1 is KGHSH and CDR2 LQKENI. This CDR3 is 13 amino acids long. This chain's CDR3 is CASSPLEGTEAFF. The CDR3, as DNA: TGTGCCAGCTCACCATTAGAGGGGACTGAAGCTTTCTTT.

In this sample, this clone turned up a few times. The CDR3 DNA sequence: TGCGCCAGCAGCCAAGCCCATTCGGGGGGGCCTACAGATACGCAGTATTTT. Amino acid sequence: CASSQAHSGGPTDTQYF. The chain recombines TRBV4-3 with TRBJ2-3, with 8 positions matching TRBD2. Per the germline V gene, CDR1 is LGHNA and CDR2 is YSLEER. CDR3 length: 17 residues. V trimming: 1 base; J trimming: 3 bases; junction bases outside the gene matches: 9.

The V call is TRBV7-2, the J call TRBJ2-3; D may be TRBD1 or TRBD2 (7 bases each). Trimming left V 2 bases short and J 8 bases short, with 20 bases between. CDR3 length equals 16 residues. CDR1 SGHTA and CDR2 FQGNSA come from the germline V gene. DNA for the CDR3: TGTGCCAGCAGCTTACTCGCAGGGGGGGTTATGGGTACGCAGTATTTT. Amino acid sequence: CASSLLAGGVMGTQYF.

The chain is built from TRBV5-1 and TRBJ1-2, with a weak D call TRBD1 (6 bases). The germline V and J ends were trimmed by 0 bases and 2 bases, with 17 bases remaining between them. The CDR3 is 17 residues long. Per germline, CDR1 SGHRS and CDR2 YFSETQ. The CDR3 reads CASSLDLQGSANYGYTF. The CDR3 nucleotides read TGCGCCAGCAGCTTGGACCTACAGGGATCGGCCAACTATGGCTACACCTTC.

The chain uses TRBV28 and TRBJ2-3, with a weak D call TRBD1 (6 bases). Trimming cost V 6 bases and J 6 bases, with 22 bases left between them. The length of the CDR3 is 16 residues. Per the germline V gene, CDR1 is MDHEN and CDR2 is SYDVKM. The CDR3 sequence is CASRTYRVLQLDTQYF. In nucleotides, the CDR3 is TGTGCCAGCAGGACATACAGGGTTCTTCAACTGGATACGCAGTATTTT.

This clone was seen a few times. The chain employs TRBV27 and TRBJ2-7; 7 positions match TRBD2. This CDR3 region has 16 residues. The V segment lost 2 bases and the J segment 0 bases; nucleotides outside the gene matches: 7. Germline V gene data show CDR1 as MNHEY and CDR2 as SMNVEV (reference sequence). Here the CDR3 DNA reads TGTGCCAGCAGTTTAAGTGCGGGAGCGATCTCCTACGAGCAGTACTTC. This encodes CASSLSAGAISYEQYF.

CDR3 DNA sequence: TGTGCCAGCAGCTTTGAGGGATCGGGGAATTCACCCCTCCACTTT. It specifies CASSFEGSGNSPLHF. The chain couples TRBV7-2 to TRBJ1-6, with D hard to call. Deletions cut 3 bases from V and 7 bases from J, with 13 bases between. CDR3 length: 15 amino acids. Germline CDR1 is SGHTA and CDR2 is FQGNSA.

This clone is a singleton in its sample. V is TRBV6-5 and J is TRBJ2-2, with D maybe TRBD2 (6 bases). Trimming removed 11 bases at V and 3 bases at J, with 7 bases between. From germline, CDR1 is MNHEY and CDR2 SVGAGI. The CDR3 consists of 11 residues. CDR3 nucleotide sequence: TGTGCCTCGGGGGACACCGGGGAGCTGTTTTTT. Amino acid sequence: CASGDTGELFF.

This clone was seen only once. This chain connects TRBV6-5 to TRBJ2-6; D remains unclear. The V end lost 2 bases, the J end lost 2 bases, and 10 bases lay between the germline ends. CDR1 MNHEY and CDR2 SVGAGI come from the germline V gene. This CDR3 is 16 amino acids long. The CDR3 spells CASSYGPGAGANVLTF. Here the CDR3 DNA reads TGTGCCAGCAGTTACGGACCAGGAGCTGGGGCCAACGTCCTGACTTTC.

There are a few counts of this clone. The CDR3 sequence is CSVGDRPDPRGNEQFF. CDR3 bases: TGCAGCGTCGGCGACAGGCCCGACCCCCGGGGCAATGAGCAGTTCTTC. The rearrangement uses TRBV29-1 and TRBJ2-1; perhaps TRBD1 as D (6 bases). The V and J ends lost 6 bases and 6 bases respectively, with 24 bases between them. CDR3 length equals 16 residues. Germline CDR1 SQVTM, CDR2 ANQGSEA.

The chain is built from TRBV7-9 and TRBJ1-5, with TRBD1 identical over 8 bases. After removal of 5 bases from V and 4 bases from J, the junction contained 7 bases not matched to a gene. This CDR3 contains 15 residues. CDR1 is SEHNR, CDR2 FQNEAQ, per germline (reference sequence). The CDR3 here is CASSTEGQGNQPQHF. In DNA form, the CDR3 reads TGTGCCAGCAGCACGGAAGGACAGGGTAATCAGCCCCAGCATTTT.

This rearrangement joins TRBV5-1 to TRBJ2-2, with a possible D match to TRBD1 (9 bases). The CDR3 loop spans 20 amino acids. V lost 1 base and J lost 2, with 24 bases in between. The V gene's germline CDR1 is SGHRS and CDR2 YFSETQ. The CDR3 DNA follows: TGCGCCAGCAGCTTGCGGTACAGGGGGCGCGGGGGGCCCAACACCGGGGAGCTGTTTTTT. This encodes CASSLRYRGRGGPNTGELFF.

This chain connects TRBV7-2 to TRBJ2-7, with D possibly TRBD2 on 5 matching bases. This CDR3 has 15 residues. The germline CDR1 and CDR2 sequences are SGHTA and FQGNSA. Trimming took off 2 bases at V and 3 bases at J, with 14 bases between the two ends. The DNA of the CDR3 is TGTGCCAGCAGCTTAAGTGCTAGCAGATACTACGAGCAGTACTTC. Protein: CASSLSASRYYEQYF.

The CDR3 region is CSAPSSETQYF. The CDR3 nucleotides read TGCAGTGCTCCAAGTTCAGAGACCCAGTACTTC. The gene calls are TRBV20-1 and TRBJ2-5; D is unresolved. The V end lost 5 bases, the J end lost 4 bases, and 8 bases lay between the germline ends. This CDR3 region has 11 residues. Germline V gene lookup returns CDR1 DFQATT and CDR2 SNEGSKA (reference sequence).

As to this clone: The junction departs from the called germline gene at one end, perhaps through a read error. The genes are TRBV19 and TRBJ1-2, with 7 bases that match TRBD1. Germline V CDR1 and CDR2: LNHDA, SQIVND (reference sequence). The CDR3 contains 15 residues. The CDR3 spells CASRIGGFPNYGYTF. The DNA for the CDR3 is TGTGCCAGTAGGATAGGGGGCTTTCCTAACTATGGCTACACCTTC.

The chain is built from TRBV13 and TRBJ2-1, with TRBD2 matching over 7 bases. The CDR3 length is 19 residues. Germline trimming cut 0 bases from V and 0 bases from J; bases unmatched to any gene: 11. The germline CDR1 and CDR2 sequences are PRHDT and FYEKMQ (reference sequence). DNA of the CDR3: TGTGCCAGCAGCTTAGGCCTAAACCGAGCGGGGAGCTCCTACAATGAGCAGTTCTTC. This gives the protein CASSLGLNRAGSSYNEQFF.

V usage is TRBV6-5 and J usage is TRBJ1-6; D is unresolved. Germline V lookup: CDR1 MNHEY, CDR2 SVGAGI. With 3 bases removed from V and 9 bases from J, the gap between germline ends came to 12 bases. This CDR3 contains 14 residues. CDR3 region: CASSYPEPGSPLHF. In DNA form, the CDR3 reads TGTGCCAGCAGTTATCCAGAACCCGGTTCACCCCTCCACTTT.

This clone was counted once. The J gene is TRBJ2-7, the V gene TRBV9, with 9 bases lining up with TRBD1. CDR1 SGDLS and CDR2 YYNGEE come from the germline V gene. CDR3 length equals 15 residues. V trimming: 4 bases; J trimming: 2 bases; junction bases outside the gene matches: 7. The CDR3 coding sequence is TGTGCCAGCAGCCAGGGACAGGGTGCACCCTACGAGCAGTACTTC. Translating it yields CASSQGQGAPYEQYF.

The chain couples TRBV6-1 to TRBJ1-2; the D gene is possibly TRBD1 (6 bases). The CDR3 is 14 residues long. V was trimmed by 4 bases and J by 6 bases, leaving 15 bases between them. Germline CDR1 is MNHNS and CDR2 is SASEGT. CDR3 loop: CASSVIGGANGYTF. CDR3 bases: TGTGCCAGCAGTGTAATTGGGGGGGCGAATGGCTACACCTTC.

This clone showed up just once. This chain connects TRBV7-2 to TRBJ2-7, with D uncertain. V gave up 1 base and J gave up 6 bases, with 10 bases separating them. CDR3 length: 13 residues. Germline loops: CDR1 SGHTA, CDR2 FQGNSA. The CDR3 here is CASSLVSGSEQYF. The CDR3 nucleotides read TGTGCCAGCAGCTTAGTATCCGGGTCCGAGCAGTACTTC.

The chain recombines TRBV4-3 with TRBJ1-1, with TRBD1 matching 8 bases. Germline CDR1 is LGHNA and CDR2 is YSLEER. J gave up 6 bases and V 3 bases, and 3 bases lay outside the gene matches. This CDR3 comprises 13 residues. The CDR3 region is CASSQTGDAEAFF. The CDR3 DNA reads TGCGCCAGCAGCCAGACAGGGGATGCTGAAGCTTTCTTT.